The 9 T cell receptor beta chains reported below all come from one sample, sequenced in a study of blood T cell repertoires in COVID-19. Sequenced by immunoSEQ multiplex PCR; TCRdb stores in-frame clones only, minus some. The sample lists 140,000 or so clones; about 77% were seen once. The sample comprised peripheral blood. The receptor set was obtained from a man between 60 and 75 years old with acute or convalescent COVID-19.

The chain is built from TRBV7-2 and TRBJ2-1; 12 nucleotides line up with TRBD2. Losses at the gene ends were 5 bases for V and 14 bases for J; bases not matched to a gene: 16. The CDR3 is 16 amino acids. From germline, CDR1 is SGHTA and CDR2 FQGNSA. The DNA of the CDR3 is TGTGCCAGCAGCCCTACTAGCGGGAGGCCCCATGTGTGGGAGTTCTTC. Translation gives CASSPTSGRPHVWEFF.

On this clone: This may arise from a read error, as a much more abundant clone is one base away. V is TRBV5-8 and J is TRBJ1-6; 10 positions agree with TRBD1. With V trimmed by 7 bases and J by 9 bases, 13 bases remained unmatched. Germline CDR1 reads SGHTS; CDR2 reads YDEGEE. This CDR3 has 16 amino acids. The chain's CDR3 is CASGRGTGDLGSPLHF. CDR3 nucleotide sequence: TGTGCCAGCGGCCGTGGGACAGGGGATTTGGGTTCACCCCTCCACTTT.

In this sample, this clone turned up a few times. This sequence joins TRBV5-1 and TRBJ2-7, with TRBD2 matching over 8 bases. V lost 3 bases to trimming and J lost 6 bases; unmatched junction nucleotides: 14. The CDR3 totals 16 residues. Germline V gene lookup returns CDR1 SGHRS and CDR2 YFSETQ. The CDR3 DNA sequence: TGCGCCAGCAGCTCAGACGCGGGAGGACTAGCAGGCGAGCAGTACTTC. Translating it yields CASSSDAGGLAGEQYF.

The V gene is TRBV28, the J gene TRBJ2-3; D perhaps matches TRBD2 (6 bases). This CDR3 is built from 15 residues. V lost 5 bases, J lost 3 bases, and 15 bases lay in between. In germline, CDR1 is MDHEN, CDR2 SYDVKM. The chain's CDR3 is CASSAPRLVTDTQYF. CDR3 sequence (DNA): TGTGCCAGCAGTGCGCCGAGACTAGTAACAGATACGCAGTATTTT.

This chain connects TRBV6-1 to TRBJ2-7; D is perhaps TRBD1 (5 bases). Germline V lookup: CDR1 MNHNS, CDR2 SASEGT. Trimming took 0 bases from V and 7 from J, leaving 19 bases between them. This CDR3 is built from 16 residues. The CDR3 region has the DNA TGTGCCAGCAGTGAAGCGTTACAGGCCTTCTTACTTGAGCAGTACTTC. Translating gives CASSEALQAFLLEQYF.

CDR3 amino acids: CASSRWDRGEEKLFF. As DNA, the CDR3 is TGTGCCAGCAGCCGCTGGGACAGGGGGGAGGAAAAACTGTTTTTT. This chain uses TRBV3-1 (or the pseudogene TRBV3-2) with TRBJ1-4; 11 nucleotides agree with TRBD1. V lost 4 bases to trimming and J lost 8 bases; unmatched junction nucleotides: 6. The germline V gene has CDR1 LGHDT and CDR2 YNNKEL (reference sequence). CDR3 length: 15 amino acids.

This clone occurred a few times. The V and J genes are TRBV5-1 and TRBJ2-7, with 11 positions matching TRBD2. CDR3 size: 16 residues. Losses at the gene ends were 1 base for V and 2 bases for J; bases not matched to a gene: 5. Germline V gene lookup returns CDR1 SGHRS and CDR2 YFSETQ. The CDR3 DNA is TGCGCCAGCAGCTTGTTAGGGACTAGCGGAGCCTACGAGCAGTACTTC. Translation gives CASSLLGTSGAYEQYF.

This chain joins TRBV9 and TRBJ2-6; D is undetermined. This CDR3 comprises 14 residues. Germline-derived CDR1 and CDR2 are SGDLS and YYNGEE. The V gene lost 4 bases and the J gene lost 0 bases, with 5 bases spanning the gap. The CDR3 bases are TGTGCCAGCAGCTTGAGCTCTGGGGCCAACGTCCTGACTTTC. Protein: CASSLSSGANVLTF.

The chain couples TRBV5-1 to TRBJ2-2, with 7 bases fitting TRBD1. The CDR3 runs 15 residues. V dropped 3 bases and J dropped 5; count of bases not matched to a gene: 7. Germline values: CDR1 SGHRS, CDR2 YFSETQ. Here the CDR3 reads CASSSTGMETGELFF. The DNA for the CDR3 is TGCGCCAGCAGCTCGACAGGGATGGAAACCGGGGAGCTGTTTTTT.